The clone carrying this T cell receptor beta chain was seen more than once but under ten times. The sample comes from a study of blood T cell repertoires in COVID-19. Study information: Samples taken during acute and convalescent COVID-19 were collected in the United States, Italy and Spain.

Germline CDR1 SGHDN, CDR2 FVKESK. The V end was cut by 0 bases, the J end by 5 bases, with 19 bases between. The CDR3 loop spans 18 amino acids. Repertoires were generated with immunoSEQ multiplex PCR, while TCRdb's copy carries only in-frame clones and drops some. The sample carries 150,000 to 200,000 clones, roughly 86% recorded once. This rearrangement joins TRBV14 to TRBJ2-2; D perhaps matches TRBD2 (5 bases). Material: peripheral blood. The clonotype comes from a man between 65 and 80 years old with acute or convalescent COVID-19. This chain's CDR3 is CASSQDSLGLTATGELFF. For the CDR3, the DNA is TGTGCCAGCAGCCAAGATTCCCTCGGACTTACAGCGACCGGGGAGCTGTTTTTT.